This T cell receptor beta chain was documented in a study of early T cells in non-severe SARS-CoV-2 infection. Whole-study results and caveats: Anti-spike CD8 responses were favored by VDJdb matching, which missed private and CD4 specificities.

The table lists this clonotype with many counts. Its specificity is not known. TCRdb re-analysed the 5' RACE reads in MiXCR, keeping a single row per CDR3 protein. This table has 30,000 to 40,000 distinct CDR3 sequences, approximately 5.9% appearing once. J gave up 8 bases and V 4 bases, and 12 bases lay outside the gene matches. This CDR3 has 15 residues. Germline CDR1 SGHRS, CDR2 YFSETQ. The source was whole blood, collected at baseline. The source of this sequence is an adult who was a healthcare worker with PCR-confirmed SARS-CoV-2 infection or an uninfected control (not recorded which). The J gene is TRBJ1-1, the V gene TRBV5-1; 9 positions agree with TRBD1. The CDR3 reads CASSTKQGALREAFF. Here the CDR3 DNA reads TGCGCCAGCAGCACAAAACAGGGGGCGCTGAGGGAAGCTTTCTTT.